The 20 T cell receptor beta chains below come from one sample, sequenced in a study of neurological immune-mediated disorders (dated by TCRdb to 2018 to 2020). Library creation used 5' RACE. The instrument given in TCRdb is Illumina HiSeq 2500. Through fastp at Q25 and MiXCR, TCRdb rebuilt clones from the public reads, retaining in-frame beta chains. Duplicate CDR3 protein sequences are folded into a single record with the most common DNA and genes. Within this sample are tens of thousands of distinct CDR3 sequences, with roughly 3.5% of them counted one time only. The ten largest clones capture approximately 1.6% of the sample. The specimen sequenced was PBMCs. These receptor sequences come from a man aged 25 to 40 with multiple sclerosis.

In its sample, this clonotype was seen many times. The gene calls are TRBV30 and TRBJ2-7; D might be TRBD2 (5 bases). This CDR3 has 12 residues. Trimming left V 2 bases short and J 2 bases short, with 7 bases between. CDR1 and CDR2 (germline): GTSNPN, SVGIG (reference sequence). CDR3 sequence: CAWSRGTYEQYF. The CDR3 region has the DNA TGTGCCTGGAGTCGGGGAACCTACGAGCAGTACTTC.

This clonotype was detected ten times or more. CDR3 nucleotides: TGTGCCAGCAGCCAAGAAAGGGACAGGGCCCCTCGGACCCAGTACTTC. Protein sequence: CASSQERDRAPRTQYF. The J gene is TRBJ2-5, the V gene TRBV3-1, with 9 bases lining up with TRBD1. From germline, CDR1 is LGHDT and CDR2 YNNKEL (reference sequence). The CDR3 runs 16 residues. J was trimmed by 7 bases and V by 0 bases; bases with no gene match: 9.

In this sample, this clonotype turned up many times. The genes are TRBV7-9 and TRBJ2-1; D gene unclear. The CDR3 totals 12 residues. Trimming shortened V by 3 bases and J by 8 bases, and 8 bases separated the two germline ends. Per germline, CDR1 SEHNR and CDR2 FQNEAQ (reference sequence). In DNA, the CDR3 is TGTGCCAGCAGCTTTATCTCATATGAGCAGTTCTTC. This codes for CASSFISYEQFF.

This clonotype was seen ten or more times. This chain links TRBV7-9 with TRBJ1-5, with D tentatively TRBD1 (5 bases). The germline gives CDR1 SEHNR, CDR2 FQNEAQ (reference sequence). The CDR3 is 15 amino acids. The V gene lost 5 bases and the J gene lost 1 base, with 12 bases spanning the gap. The CDR3 bases are TGTGCCAGCAGCCGCTCGGGGGAAAGCAATCAGCCCCAGCATTTT. It yields the protein CASSRSGESNQPQHF.

This clonotype came up a few times. J is TRBJ2-3 and V is TRBV3-1; 7 bases map to TRBD2. The CDR3 is made up of 14 amino acids. CDR1 and CDR2 (germline): LGHDT, YNNKEL (reference sequence). V gave up 6 bases and J gave up 2 bases; unmatched junction bases: 5. The CDR3 sequence: CASRPRLATDTQYF. CDR3 sequence (DNA): TGTGCCAGCAGACCTCGACTAGCCACAGATACGCAGTATTTT.

This clonotype was recorded at least ten times. The gene calls are TRBV3-1 and TRBJ2-5, with TRBD2 matching 12 bases. There are 18 residues in the CDR3. Germline trimming cut 1 base from V and 4 bases from J; bases unmatched to any gene: 10. Germline V gives CDR1 LGHDT, CDR2 YNNKEL (reference sequence). In DNA, the CDR3 is TGTGCCAGCAGCCAAGTGGAGGCTAGCGGGGGGGCGAGAGAGACCCAGTACTTC. Its translation is CASSQVEASGGARETQYF.

Ten or more counts support this clonotype. Germline is not matched at one junction end, which may reflect a read error. The chain carries TRBV7-6 and TRBJ1-5, with D possibly being TRBD1 (5 bases). From germline, CDR1 is SGHVS and CDR2 FNYEAQ. This CDR3 contains 15 residues. The CDR3 DNA reads as TGTGCCAGCAGCTTAGGGCAGGGCGGCAATCAGCCCCAGAATTTT. As protein: CASSLGQGGNQPQNF.

This clonotype was counted ten times or more. V is TRBV29-1 and J is TRBJ2-3; D call uncertain. The germline gives CDR1 SQVTM, CDR2 ANQGSEA. V shed 6 bases and J shed 7 bases, with 14 bases lying between them. This CDR3 contains 12 residues. The CDR3 DNA reads as TGCAGCGTGCCTTGGGTCTCTAATACGCAGTATTTT. This codes for CSVPWVSNTQYF.

At least ten counts were recorded for this clonotype. This chain joins TRBV6-5 and TRBJ2-7; TRBD2 agrees at 13 bases. Germline CDR1 is MNHEY and CDR2 is SVGAGI. The V and J ends lost 5 bases and 9 bases, in that order; junction bases with no gene match: 13. CDR3 length equals 16 residues. The CDR3 sequence is CASSDGTSGTGLGQYF. The DNA of the CDR3 is TGTGCCAGCAGTGACGGGACTAGCGGGACCGGCCTGGGGCAGTACTTC.

The chain joins TRBV10-2 to TRBJ1-2; D is perhaps TRBD1 (5 bases). This CDR3 has 15 amino acids. The germline V gene has CDR1 WSHSY and CDR2 SAAADI. V was cut by 10 bases and J by 0 bases, with 18 bases left in between. CDR3 coding DNA: TGCGCCACCACGACACAGGATCTCTCTAACTATGGCTACACCTTC. It is translated as CATTTQDLSNYGYTF.

This clonotype has a count of ten or more. The genes are TRBV5-1 and TRBJ1-1, with unresolved D. The CDR3 covers 15 residues. Germline V lookup: CDR1 SGHRS, CDR2 YFSETQ. Trimming stripped 6 bases from V and 2 bases from J, with 17 bases between. CDR3 sequence reads: CASKIFGSLNTEAFF. DNA for the CDR3: TGCGCCAGCAAAATCTTCGGCTCCTTAAACACTGAAGCTTTCTTT.

This clonotype was observed at least ten times. The genes are TRBV5-6 and TRBJ2-1; D tentatively reads TRBD1 or TRBD2 (5 bases each). The CDR3 consists of 15 residues. Germline CDR1 is SGHDT and CDR2 is YYEEEE. With 1 base removed from V and 2 bases from J, the gap between germline ends came to 10 bases. The CDR3 protein is CASSLIRDPYNEQFF. In DNA, the CDR3 is TGTGCCAGCAGCTTGATCAGGGACCCCTACAATGAGCAGTTCTTC.

This clonotype was counted at least ten times. V gene TRBV3-1 combines with J gene TRBJ2-1; TRBD2 is a possible D gene (5 bases). This CDR3 is built from 15 residues. Germline V gene data show CDR1 as LGHDT and CDR2 as YNNKEL (reference sequence). The V and J ends lost 2 bases and 7 bases respectively, with 15 bases between them. The CDR3 region is CASSQLTLSANEQFF. The CDR3 coding sequence is TGTGCCAGCAGCCAACTGACCCTTAGCGCGAATGAGCAGTTCTTC.

The V gene is TRBV7-8, the J gene TRBJ1-5, with TRBD1 identical over 7 bases. CDR1 SGHVS and CDR2 FQNEAQ come from the germline V gene. The trim removed 5 bases at V and 3 bases at J, leaving 4 bases unmatched. The CDR3 is made up of 14 amino acids. CDR3 bases: TGTGCCAGCAGCCCCGGGACAGACAATCAGCCCCAGCATTTT. This codes for CASSPGTDNQPQHF.

The J gene is TRBJ2-3, the V gene TRBV2; TRBD2 agrees at 8 bases. This CDR3 contains 14 residues. Germline CDR1 and CDR2: SNHLY and FYNNEI. After removal of 6 bases from V and 4 bases from J, the junction contained 6 bases not matched to a gene. The CDR3 region has the DNA TGTGCCAGCAGCCTCAGCGGGGGCGCAGATACGCAGTATTTT. Protein: CASSLSGGADTQYF.

The V and J genes are TRBV20-1 and TRBJ2-3; D ambiguous. Germline V gene sequence: CDR1 DFQATT, CDR2 SNEGSKA (reference sequence). The CDR3 spans 15 residues. V was trimmed by 0 bases and J by 1 base, leaving 11 bases between them. The CDR3 DNA reads as TGCAGTGCTAGAGAAGTACCCGGTGGCACAGATACGCAGTATTTT. It is translated as CSAREVPGGTDTQYF.

This clonotype was counted ten times or more. The chain has TRBV5-1 and TRBJ2-1; D is uncertain. Germline-derived CDR1 and CDR2 are SGHRS and YFSETQ. Trimming shortened V by 0 bases and J by 4 bases, and 11 bases separated the two germline ends. The CDR3 loop spans 15 amino acids. The chain's CDR3 is CASSLERLDYNEQFF. The CDR3 nucleotides are TGCGCCAGCAGCTTGGAGAGACTTGATTACAATGAGCAGTTCTTC.

This clonotype showed up many times. The chain couples TRBV7-8 to TRBJ2-3, with no clear D. Germline CDR1 SGHVS, CDR2 FQNEAQ. The CDR3 runs 17 residues. V was pared by 5 bases and J by 5 bases, with 23 bases between. CDR3 loop: CASSIRVRRLTEDTQYF. The CDR3 coding sequence is TGTGCCAGCAGCATAAGGGTCAGGAGACTTACGGAAGATACGCAGTATTTT.

This clonotype occurred many times. This chain uses TRBV29-1 with TRBJ1-2; no clear D. Germline CDR1 reads SQVTM; CDR2 reads ANQGSEA. The CDR3 runs 12 residues. Trimming stripped 4 bases from V and 4 bases from J, with 10 bases between. CDR3 region: CSVAAGRYGYTF. CDR3 DNA sequence: TGCAGCGTTGCGGCAGGTCGCTATGGCTACACCTTC. The full variable domain, in which reference TRBV29-1 and TRBJ1-2 provide the parts outside the CDR3, is SAVISQKPSRDICQRGTSLTIQCQVDSQVTMMFWYRQQPGQSLTLIATANQGSEATYESGFVIDKFPISRPNLTFSTLTVSNMSPEDSSIYLCSVAAGRYGYTFGSGTRLTVV.

Comment on this clonotype: This may stem from a read error, because a much larger clone lies one nucleotide away. The chain employs TRBV28 and TRBJ1-1; 7 nucleotides match TRBD1. The CDR3 length is 17 residues. The V and J ends lost 3 bases and 0 bases, in that order; junction bases with no gene match: 10. Germline values: CDR1 MDHEN, CDR2 SYDVKM. The CDR3 coding sequence is TGTGCCAGCAGTTTCACAGGGGTCTCCCCAATGAACACTGAAGCTTTCTTT. The encoded protein is CASSFTGVSPMNTEAFF.